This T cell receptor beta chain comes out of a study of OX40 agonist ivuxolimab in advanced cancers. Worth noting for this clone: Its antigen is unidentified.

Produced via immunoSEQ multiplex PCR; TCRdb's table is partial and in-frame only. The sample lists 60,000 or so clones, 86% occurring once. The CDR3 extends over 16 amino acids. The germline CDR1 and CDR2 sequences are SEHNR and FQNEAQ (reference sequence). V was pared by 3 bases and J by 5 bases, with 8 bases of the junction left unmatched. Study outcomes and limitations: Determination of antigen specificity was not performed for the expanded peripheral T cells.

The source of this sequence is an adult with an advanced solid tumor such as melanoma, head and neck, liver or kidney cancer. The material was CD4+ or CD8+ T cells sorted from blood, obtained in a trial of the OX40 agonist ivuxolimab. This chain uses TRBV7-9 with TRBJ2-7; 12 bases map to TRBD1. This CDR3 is CASSLGTGGGLHEQYF. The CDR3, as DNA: TGTGCCAGCAGCTTGGGGACAGGGGGCGGCCTTCACGAGCAGTACTTC.